This T cell receptor beta chain was identified in a study of blood T cell repertoires in COVID-19. About the study: The United States, Italy and Spain supplied acute and convalescent COVID-19 samples. PBMCs, B-cell-depleted T cells, or T cells provided the cDNA or gDNA that made up the material.

Clones were read by immunoSEQ multiplex PCR, and TCRdb kept only the in-frame ones, dropping some. The data show about 500,000 clones, roughly 87% seen once. A Seattle source enrolled patients during active infection and followed them longitudinally. CDR1 is MNHNS, CDR2 SASEGT, per germline. The V gene lost 2 bases and the J gene lost 4 bases, with 9 bases spanning the gap. This CDR3 spans 14 amino acids. This receptor was taken from a man between 18 and 35 years old with COVID-19, enrolled during active disease. This chain joins TRBV6-1 and TRBJ1-3; no clear D gene. Sequencing was done on a sample of peripheral blood. The CDR3 loop is CASSESRVGNTIYF. For the CDR3, the DNA is TGTGCCAGCAGTGAATCGAGGGTCGGAAACACCATATATTTT.